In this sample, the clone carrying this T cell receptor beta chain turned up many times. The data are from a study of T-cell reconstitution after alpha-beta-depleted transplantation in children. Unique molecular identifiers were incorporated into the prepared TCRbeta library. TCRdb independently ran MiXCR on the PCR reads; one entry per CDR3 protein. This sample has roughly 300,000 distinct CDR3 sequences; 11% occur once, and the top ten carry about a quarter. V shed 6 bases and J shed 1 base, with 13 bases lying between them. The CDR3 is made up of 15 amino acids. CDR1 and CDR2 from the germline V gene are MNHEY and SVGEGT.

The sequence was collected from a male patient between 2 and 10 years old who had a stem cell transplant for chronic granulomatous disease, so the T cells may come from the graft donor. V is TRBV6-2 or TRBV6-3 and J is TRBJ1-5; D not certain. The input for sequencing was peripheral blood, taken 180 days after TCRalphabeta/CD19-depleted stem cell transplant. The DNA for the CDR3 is TGTGCCAGCAGCTGGGCGATGGGGAGCAATCAGCCCCAGCATTTT. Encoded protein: CASSWAMGSNQPQHF.